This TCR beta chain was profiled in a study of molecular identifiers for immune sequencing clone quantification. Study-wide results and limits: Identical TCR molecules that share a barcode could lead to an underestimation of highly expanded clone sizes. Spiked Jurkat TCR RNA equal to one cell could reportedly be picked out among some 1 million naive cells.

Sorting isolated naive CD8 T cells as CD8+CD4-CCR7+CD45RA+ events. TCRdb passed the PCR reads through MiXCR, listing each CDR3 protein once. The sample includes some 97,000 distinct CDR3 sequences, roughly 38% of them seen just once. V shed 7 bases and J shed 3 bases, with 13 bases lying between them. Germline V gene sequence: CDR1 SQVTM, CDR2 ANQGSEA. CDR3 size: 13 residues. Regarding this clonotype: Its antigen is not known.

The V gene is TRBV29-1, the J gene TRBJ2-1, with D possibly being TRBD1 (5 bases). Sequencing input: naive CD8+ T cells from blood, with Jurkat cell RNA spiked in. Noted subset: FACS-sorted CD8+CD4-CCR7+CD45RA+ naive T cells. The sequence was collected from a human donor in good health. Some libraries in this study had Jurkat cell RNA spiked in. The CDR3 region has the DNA TGCAGCGCACCTCGGACAAACTACAATGAGCAGTTCTTC. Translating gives CSAPRTNYNEQFF.